Listed below are T cell receptor beta chains from one sample, sequenced in a study of blood T cell repertoires in COVID-19. Profiled with immunoSEQ multiplex PCR; TCRdb holds only in-frame clones, not every one. The table has roughly 230,000 clones, 85% seen once. Sequencing used peripheral blood. The receptors were sampled from a woman aged 55-70 years with active or convalescent COVID-19. The CDR3 runs from the conserved cysteine through the conserved F or W. The order of the fields is J gene, CDR3 length, V gene, CDR3 protein.

>TRBJ2-7|16|TRBV7-2
CASSLGPSGGSYEQYF
>TRBJ1-6|15|TRBV3-1/TRBV3-2
CASSRDRSVVSPLHF
>TRBJ2-2|15|TRBV2
CASRRLAGRTGELFF
>TRBJ2-1|19|TRBV24-1
CATSDGAGLRGSSYNEQFF
>TRBJ1-2|15|TRBV5-1
CASSLVGGSFYGYTF
>TRBJ2-1|13|TRBV24-1
CATGETGQREQFF
>TRBJ2-7|16|TRBV6-1
CASSEATASAGYEQYF
>TRBJ2-1|14|TRBV11-2
CASSLDGLMGEQFF
>TRBJ1-1|15|TRBV5-1
CASSPDGTGYTEAFF
>TRBJ2-7|14|TRBV7-9
CASSLPGSSYEQYF
>TRBJ1-2|16|TRBV6-4
CASSDSPGDLAYGYTF
>TRBJ1-4|16|TRBV10-3
CAISESAGTSHEKLFF
>TRBJ2-3|15|TRBV14
CASSQELGVADTQYF
>TRBJ1-2|14|TRBV28
CASSSTTLNYGYTF
>TRBJ2-5|14|TRBV21-1
CASSKVHLEETQYF
>TRBJ2-3|16|TRBV27
CASSLEGREGPDTQYF
>TRBJ1-3|11|TRBV10-3
CASGGGNTIYF
>TRBJ1-1|16|TRBV5-6
CASSWLMGQANTEAFF
>TRBJ2-2|16|TRBV2
CASESPVARNTGELFF
>TRBJ2-1|17|TRBV5-1
CASSLVISGSSYNEQFF
>TRBJ1-6|16|TRBV5-5
CASRRGDGDYNSPLHF
>TRBJ1-2|14|TRBV10-3
CAISPDRVGYGYTF
>TRBJ2-1|15|TRBV7-9
CASSLEGQGSYEQFF
>TRBJ2-1|16|TRBV2
CASSATSGSSYNEQFF
>TRBJ2-1|15|TRBV7-8
CASSASGFSYNEQFF
>TRBJ2-7|12|TRBV6-5
CASSTSGYEQYF
>TRBJ1-5|14|TRBV5-1
CASSSGLNNQPQHF
>TRBJ1-1|17|TRBV7-9
CASSLVFTGGPNTEAFF
>TRBJ1-3|14|TRBV18
CASSQGLSGNTIYF
>TRBJ1-1|14|TRBV2
CASRQGAMNTEAFF
>TRBJ1-1|16|TRBV19
CASSIHRGDRGNEAFF
>TRBJ2-7|15|TRBV28
CASRIRLAGRYEQYF
>TRBJ2-7|13|TRBV28
CASSLGLGYEQYF
>TRBJ1-2|15|TRBV6-5
CASSYSGRPYYGYTF
>TRBJ1-1|13|TRBV5-1
CASSFRDSDEAFF
>TRBJ1-5|16|TRBV4-1
CASSQVLQGAYQPQHF
>TRBJ2-7|13|TRBV11-3
CASSLGSSYEQYF
>TRBJ1-2|16|TRBV28
CATFRDRDSTNYGYTF
>TRBJ1-6|15|TRBV6-5
CASSLDRGRDSPLHF
>TRBJ2-5|16|TRBV10-3
CAISEPRGTTQETQYF
>TRBJ2-3|13|TRBV19
CASSRGGGPTQYF
>TRBJ2-1|15|TRBV2
CASSEYGRAYNEQFF